A single T cell receptor (beta chain) is shown here with its context. The sample belongs to a study of blood T cell repertoires in COVID-19. Study as a whole: The United States, Italy and Spain were the sources of the acute and convalescent COVID-19 samples. The cDNA or gDNA used as material had been derived from T cells, B-cell-depleted T cells, or PBMCs.

How the authors handled the data: Amplifying reference gene primers gave estimates of nucleated cell counts. Assay used: immunoSEQ multiplex PCR; TCRdb lists only in-frame clones, some missing. The V and J calls and clone size were taken over from that table, and D and trimming were inferred from the DNA. The sample holds around 250,000 clones; around nine tenths are singletons and the top ten take approximately 9%. The V end lost 5 bases, the J end lost 1 base, and 13 bases lay between the germline ends. The CDR3 consists of 15 residues. Germline CDR1 SGHVS, CDR2 FNYEAQ. This chain connects TRBV7-6 to TRBJ2-3; maybe TRBD1 (6 bases). The TCR sequence derives from a man in his forties with active or convalescent COVID-19. The sample comprised peripheral blood. The CDR3 DNA is TGTGCCAGCAGCCCATCAGGGGCCGGCACAGATACGCAGTATTTT. Its translation is CASSPSGAGTDTQYF.